Described below is a single TCR beta chain sequence and its context. Its antigen is unidentified. The data derive from a study of cytomegalovirus exposure and HLA in healthy donors. The germline V gene encodes CDR1 SEHNR and CDR2 FQNEAQ (reference sequence). The V gene lost 8 bases and the J gene lost 8 bases, with 18 bases spanning the gap. The CDR3 is made up of 14 amino acids. Only in-frame clones appear in the TCRdb table, and some are missing; sequencing was by immunoSEQ multiplex PCR. Of some 170,000 clones in the sample, approximately 89% were seen once. Study-level results: Researchers counted 164 TCR beta chains as cytomegalovirus-associated.

V is TRBV7-9 and J is TRBJ1-4, with TRBD1 as a possible D gene (5 bases). This TCR was recovered from a man in his late teens or twenties in good health and CMV-seropositive. Sequenced input: PBMCs. CDR3 sequence reads: CASSHGGLREKLFF. The CDR3, as DNA: TGTGCCAGCTCTCACGGGGGATTACGGGAAAAACTGTTTTTT.